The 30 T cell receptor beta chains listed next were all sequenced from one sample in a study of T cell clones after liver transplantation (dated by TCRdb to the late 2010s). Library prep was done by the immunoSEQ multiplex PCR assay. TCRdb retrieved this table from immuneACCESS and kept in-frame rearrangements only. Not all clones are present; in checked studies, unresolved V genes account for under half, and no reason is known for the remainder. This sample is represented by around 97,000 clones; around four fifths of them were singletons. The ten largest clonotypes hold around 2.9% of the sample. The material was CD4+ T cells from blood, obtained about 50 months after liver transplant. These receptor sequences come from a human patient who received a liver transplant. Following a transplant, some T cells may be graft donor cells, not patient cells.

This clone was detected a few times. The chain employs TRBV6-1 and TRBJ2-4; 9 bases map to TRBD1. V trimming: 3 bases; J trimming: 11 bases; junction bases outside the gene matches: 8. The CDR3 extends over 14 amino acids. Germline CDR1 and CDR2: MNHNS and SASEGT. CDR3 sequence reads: CASSEQTGGQLQYF. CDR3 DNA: TGTGCCAGCAGTGAGCAGACAGGGGGGCAACTTCAGTACTTC.

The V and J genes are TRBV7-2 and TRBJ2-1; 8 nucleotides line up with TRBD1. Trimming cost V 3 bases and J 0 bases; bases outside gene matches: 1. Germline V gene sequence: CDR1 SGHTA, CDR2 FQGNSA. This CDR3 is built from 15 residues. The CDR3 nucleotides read TGTGCCAGCAGCTTCGACAGGGGCTCCTACAATGAGCAGTTCTTC. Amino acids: CASSFDRGSYNEQFF.

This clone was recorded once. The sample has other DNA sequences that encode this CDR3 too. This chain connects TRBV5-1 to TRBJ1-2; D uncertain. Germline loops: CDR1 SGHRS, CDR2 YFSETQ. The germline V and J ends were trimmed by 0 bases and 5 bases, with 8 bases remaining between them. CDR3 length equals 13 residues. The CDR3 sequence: CASSLEVGYGYTF. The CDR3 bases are TGCGCCAGCAGCTTGGAGGTGGGGTATGGCTACACCTTC.

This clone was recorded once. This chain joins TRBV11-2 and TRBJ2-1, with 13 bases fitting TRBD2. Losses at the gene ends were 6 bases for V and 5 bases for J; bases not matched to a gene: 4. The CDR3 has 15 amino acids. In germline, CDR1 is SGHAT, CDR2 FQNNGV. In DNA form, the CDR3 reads TGTGCCAGCAGTCCCGGGACTAGCGGGGACAATGAGCAGTTCTTC. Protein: CASSPGTSGDNEQFF.

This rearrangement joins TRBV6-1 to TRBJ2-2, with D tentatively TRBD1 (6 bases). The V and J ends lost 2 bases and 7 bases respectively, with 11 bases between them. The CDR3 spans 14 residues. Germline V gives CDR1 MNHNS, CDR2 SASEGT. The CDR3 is CASSELQGSGELFF. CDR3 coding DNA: TGTGCCAGCAGTGAACTACAGGGTAGCGGGGAGCTGTTTTTT.

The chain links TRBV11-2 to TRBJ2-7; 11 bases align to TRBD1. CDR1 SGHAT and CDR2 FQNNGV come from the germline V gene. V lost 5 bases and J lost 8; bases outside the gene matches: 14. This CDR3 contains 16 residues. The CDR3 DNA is TGTGCCAGCAGCCGGAGCTCGGGACAGGGGGTTATTCAGCAGTACTTC. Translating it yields CASSRSSGQGVIQQYF.

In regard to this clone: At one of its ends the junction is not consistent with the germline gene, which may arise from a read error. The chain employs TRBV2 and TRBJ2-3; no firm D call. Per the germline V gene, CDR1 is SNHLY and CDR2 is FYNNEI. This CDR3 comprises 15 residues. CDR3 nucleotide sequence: TGTGCCAGCAGGGAAGACCGTAGTAGGCCAGATACGCAGTATTTT. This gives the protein CASREDRSRPDTQYF. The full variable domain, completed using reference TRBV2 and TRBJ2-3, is EPEVTQTPSHQVTQMGQEVILRCVPISNHLYFYWYRQILGQKVEFLVSFYNNEISEKSEIFDDQFSVERPDGSNFTLKIRSTKLEDSAMYFCASREDRSRPDTQYFGPGTRLTVL.

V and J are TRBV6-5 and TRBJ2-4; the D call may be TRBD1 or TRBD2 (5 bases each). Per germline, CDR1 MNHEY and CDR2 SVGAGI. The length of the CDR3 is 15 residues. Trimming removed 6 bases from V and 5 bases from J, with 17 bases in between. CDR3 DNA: TGTGCCAGCAGGGTTGTCGGGGCCTTCGAAAACATTCAGTACTTC. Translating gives CASRVVGAFENIQYF.

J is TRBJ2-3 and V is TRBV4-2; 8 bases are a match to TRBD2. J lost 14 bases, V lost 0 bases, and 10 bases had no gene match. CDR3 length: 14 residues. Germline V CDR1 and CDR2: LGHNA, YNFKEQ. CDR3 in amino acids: CASSQESSGRDMYF. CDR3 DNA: TGTGCCAGCAGCCAAGAGTCTAGCGGGCGAGATATGTATTTT.

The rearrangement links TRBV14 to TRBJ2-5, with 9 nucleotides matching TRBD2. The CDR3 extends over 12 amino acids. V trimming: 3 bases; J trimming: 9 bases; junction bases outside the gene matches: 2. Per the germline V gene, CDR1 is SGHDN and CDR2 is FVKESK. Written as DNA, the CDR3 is TGTGCCAGCAGCCATGGCGGGGGGGCCCAGTACTTC. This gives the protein CASSHGGGAQYF.

The CDR3 is CASSIQGGGTDTQYF. In nucleotides, the CDR3 is TGTGCCAGCAGCATACAGGGTGGGGGCACAGATACGCAGTATTTT. The chain is built from TRBV7-3 and TRBJ2-3, with D perhaps matching TRBD1 (6 bases). The germline CDR1 and CDR2 sequences are SGHTA and FQGTGA. The V and J ends lost 5 bases and 1 base respectively, with 13 bases between them. The CDR3 length is 15 residues.

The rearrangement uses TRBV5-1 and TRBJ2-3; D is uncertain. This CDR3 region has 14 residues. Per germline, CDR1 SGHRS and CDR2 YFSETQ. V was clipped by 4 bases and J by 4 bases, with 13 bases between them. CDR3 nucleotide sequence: TGCGCCAGCAGCCGTAATTTAGGGCCAGATACGCAGTATTTT. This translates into CASSRNLGPDTQYF.

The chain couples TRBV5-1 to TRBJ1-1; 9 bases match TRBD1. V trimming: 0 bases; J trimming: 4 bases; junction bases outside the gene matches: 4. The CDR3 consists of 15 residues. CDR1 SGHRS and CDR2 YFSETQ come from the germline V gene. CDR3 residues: CASSLGDRVATEAFF. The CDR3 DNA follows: TGCGCCAGCAGCTTGGGGGACAGGGTGGCCACTGAAGCTTTCTTT.

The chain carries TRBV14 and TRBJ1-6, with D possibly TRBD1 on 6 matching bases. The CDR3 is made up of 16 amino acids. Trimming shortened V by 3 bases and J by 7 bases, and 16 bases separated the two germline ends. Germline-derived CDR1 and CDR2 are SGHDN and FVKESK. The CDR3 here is CASSQVAGVGNSPLHF. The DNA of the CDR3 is TGTGCCAGCAGCCAGGTGGCAGGGGTAGGGAATTCACCCCTCCACTTT.

The CDR3 loop is CASGQGKGNTEAFF. CDR3 bases: TGTGCCAGCGGACAGGGAAAGGGGAACACTGAAGCTTTCTTT. This chain connects TRBV11-2 to TRBJ1-1, with 8 bases that match TRBD1. There are 14 residues in the CDR3. J lost 1 base, V lost 8 bases, and 6 bases had no gene match. Looked up from germline, CDR1 is SGHAT and CDR2 is FQNNGV.

The CDR3 spells CASSLEGTSTYYEQYF. CDR3 DNA: TGTGCCAGCAGCTTAGAAGGGACTAGCACCTACTACGAGCAGTACTTC. J is TRBJ2-7 and V is TRBV7-3, with 9 bases that match TRBD2. CDR3 length: 16 amino acids. Unmatched junction bases numbered 8, after V lost 2 bases and J lost 3 bases. The germline V gene encodes CDR1 SGHTA and CDR2 FQGTGA.

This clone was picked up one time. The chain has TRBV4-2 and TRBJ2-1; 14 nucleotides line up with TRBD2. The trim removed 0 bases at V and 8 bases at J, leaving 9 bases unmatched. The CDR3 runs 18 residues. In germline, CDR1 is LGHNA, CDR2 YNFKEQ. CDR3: CASSQDYGLGLAGDEQFF. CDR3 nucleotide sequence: TGTGCCAGCAGCCAAGATTATGGCCTGGGACTAGCGGGAGATGAGCAGTTCTTC.

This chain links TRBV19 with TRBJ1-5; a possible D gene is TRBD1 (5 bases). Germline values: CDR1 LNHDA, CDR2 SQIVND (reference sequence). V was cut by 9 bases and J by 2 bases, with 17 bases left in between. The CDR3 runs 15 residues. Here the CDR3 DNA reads TGTGCCAGCCTAAACCGAGGCAGGGGCAATCAGCCCCAGCATTTT. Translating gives CASLNRGRGNQPQHF.

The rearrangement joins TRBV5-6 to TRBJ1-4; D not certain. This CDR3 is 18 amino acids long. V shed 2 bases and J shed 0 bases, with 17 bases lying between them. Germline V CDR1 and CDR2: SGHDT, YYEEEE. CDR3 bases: TGTGCCAGCAGCTTACTACGAGGGAGTGCTGCAACTAATGAAAAACTGTTTTTT. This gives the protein CASSLLRGSAATNEKLFF.

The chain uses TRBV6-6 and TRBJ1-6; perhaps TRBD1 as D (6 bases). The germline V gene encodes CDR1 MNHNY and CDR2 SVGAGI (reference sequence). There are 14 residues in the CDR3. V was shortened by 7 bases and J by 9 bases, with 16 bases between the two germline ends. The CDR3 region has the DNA TGTGCCAGCAACCCTCAAGGGGGAAGTTCACCCCTCCACTTT. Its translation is CASNPQGGSSPLHF.

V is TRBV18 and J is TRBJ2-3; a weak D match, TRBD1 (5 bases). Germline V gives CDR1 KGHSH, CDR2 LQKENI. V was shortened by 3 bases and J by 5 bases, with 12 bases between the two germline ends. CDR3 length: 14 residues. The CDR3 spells CASSPRQGGDTQYF. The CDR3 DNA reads TGTGCCAGCTCACCGAGGCAGGGTGGAGATACGCAGTATTTT.

CDR3 sequence reads: CASSLRTSSEQYF. Here the CDR3 DNA reads TGTGCCAGCAGCTTACGGACTAGCAGCGAGCAGTACTTC. V gene TRBV7-2 combines with J gene TRBJ2-7; 8 positions agree with TRBD2. Germline CDR1 is SGHTA and CDR2 is FQGNSA. The CDR3 totals 13 residues. The V gene end was trimmed by 2 bases and the J gene end by 6 bases; junction bases not matched to a gene: 3.

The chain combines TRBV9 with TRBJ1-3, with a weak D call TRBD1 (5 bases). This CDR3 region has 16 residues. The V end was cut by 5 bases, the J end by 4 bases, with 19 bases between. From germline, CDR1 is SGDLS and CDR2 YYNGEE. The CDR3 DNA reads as TGTGCCAGCAGTGAGACCATAGGGGAAGCGGGAAACACCATATATTTT. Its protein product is CASSETIGEAGNTIYF.

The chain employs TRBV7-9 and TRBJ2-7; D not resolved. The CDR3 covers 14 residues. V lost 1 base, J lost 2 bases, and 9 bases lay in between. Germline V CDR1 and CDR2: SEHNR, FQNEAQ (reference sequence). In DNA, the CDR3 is TGTGCCAGCAGCTTAGTAGGAAGTACCTACGAGCAGTACTTC. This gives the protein CASSLVGSTYEQYF. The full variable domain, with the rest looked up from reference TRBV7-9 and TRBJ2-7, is DTGVSQNPRHKITKRGQNVTFRCDPISEHNRLYWYRQTLGQGPEFLTYFQNEAQLEKSRLLSDRFSAERPKGSFSTLEIQRTEQGDSAMYLCASSLVGSTYEQYFGPGTRLTVT.

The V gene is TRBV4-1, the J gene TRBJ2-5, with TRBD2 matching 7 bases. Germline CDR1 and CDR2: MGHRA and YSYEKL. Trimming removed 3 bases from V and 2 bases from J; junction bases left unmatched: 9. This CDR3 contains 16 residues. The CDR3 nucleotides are TGCGCCAGCAGCCACCAAGAGCGGGGTTCACAAGAGACCCAGTACTTC. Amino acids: CASSHQERGSQETQYF.

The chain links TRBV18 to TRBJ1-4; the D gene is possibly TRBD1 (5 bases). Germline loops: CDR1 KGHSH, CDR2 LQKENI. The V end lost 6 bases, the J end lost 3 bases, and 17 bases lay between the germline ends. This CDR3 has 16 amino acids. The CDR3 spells CASSHKSWGANEKLFF. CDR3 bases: TGTGCCAGCTCCCATAAAAGTTGGGGCGCTAATGAAAAACTGTTTTTT.

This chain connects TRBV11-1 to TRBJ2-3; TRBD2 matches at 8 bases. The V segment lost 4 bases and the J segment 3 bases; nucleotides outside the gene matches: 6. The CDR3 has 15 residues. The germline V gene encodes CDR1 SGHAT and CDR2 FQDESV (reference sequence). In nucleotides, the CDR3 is TGTGCCAGCAGCTCCGGGAGGGGGACAACAGATACGCAGTATTTT. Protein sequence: CASSSGRGTTDTQYF.

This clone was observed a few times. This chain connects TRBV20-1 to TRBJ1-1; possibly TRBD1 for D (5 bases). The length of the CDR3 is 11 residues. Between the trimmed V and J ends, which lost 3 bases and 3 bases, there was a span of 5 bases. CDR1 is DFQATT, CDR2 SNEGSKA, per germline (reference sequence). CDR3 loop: CSARGDTEAFF. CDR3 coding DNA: TGCAGTGCTAGGGGGGACACTGAAGCTTTCTTT.

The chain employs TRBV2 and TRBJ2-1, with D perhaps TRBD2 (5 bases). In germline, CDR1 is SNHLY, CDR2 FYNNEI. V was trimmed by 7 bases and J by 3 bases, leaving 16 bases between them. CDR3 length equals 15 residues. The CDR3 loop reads CASTRGSGFYNEQFF. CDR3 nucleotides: TGTGCCAGCACTCGAGGGAGCGGATTCTACAATGAGCAGTTCTTC.

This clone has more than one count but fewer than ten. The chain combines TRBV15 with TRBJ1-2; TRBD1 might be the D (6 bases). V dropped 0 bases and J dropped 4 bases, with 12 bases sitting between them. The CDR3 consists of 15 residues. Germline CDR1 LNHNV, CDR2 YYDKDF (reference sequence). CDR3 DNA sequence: TGTGCCACCAGCAGAGACACACAGGGAAGCTATGGCTACACCTTC. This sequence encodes CATSRDTQGSYGYTF.